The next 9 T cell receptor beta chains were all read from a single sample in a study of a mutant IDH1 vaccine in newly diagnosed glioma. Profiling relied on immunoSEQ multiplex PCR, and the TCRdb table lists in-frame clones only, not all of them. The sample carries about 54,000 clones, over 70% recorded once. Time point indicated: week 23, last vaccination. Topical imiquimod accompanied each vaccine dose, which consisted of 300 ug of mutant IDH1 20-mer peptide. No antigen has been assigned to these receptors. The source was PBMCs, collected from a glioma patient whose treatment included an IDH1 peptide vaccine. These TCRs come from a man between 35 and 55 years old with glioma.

The CDR3 loop is CASSIGGGNTEAFF. In DNA form, the CDR3 reads TGTGCCAGCAGCATAGGGGGAGGTAACACTGAAGCTTTCTTT. The chain recombines TRBV5-4 with TRBJ1-1, with D maybe TRBD1 (6 bases). V dropped 4 bases and J dropped 2 bases, with 12 bases sitting between them. The CDR3 sequence is 14 residues long. CDR1 and CDR2 from the germline V gene are SGHNT and YYREEE (reference sequence).

The CDR3 DNA sequence: TGCGCCAGCAGGGATCACAGGGTTTTAAACACTGAAGCTTTCTTT. Its protein product is CASRDHRVLNTEAFF. The rearrangement uses TRBV4-1 and TRBJ1-1, with D perhaps TRBD1 (6 bases). Germline CDR1 MGHRA, CDR2 YSYEKL. Trimming removed 6 bases at V and 2 bases at J, with 16 bases between. This CDR3 is 15 amino acids long.

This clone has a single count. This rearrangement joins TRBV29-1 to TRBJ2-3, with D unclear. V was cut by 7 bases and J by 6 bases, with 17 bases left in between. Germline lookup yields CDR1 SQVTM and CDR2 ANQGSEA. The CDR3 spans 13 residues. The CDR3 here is CSAEQQSRDTQYF. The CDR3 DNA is TGCAGCGCAGAACAACAATCAAGGGATACGCAGTATTTT.

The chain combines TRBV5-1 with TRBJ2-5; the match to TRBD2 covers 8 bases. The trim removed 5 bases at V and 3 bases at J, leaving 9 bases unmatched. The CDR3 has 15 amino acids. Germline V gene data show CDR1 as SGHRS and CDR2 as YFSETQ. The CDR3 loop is CASRLNGGGEETQYF. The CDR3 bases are TGCGCCAGCAGGCTTAACGGGGGGGGAGAAGAGACCCAGTACTTC.

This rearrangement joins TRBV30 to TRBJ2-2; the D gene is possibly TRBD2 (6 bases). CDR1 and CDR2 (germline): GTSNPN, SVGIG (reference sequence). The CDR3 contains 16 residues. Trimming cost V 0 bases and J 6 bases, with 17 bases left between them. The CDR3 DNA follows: TGTGCCTGGAGTGTAGGGGACTCCCATGTGTCCGGGGAGCTGTTTTTT. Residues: CAWSVGDSHVSGELFF. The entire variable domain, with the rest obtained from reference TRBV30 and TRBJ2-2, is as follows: SQTIHQWPATLVQPVGSPLSLECTVEGTSNPNLYWYRQAAGRGLQLLFYSVGIGQISSEVPQNLSASRPQDRQFILSSKKLLLSDSGFYLCAWSVGDSHVSGELFFGEGSRLTVL.

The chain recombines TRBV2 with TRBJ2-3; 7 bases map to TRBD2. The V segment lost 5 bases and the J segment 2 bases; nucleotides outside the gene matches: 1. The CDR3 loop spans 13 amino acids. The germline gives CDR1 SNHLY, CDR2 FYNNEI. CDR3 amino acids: CASSRDYTDTQYF. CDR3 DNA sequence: TGTGCCAGCAGTCGGGACTACACAGATACGCAGTATTTT.

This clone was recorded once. The CDR3 bases are TGTGCCAGTGAACGAAACAATGAGCAGTTCTTC. Translation: CASERNNEQFF. V gene TRBV7-9 combines with J gene TRBJ2-1; unclear D gene. Trimming cost V 9 bases and J 5 bases, with 8 bases left between them. This CDR3 comprises 11 residues. Per the germline V gene, CDR1 is SEHNR and CDR2 is FQNEAQ (reference sequence).

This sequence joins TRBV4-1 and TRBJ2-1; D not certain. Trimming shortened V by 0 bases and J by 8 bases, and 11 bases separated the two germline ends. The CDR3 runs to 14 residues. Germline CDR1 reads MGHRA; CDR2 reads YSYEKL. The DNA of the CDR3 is TGCGCCAGCAGCCAAGATCTGGATCTGGATGAGCAGTTCTTC. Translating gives CASSQDLDLDEQFF.

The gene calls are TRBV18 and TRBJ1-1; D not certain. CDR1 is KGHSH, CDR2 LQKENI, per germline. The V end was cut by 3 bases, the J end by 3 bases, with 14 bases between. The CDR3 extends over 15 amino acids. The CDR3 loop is CASSPLGRPDTEAFF. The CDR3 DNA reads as TGTGCCAGCTCACCTTTGGGCCGACCGGACACTGAAGCTTTCTTT.